Listed below are T cell receptor beta chains from one sample, sequenced in a study of blood T cell repertoires in COVID-19. The method was immunoSEQ multiplex PCR; TCRdb's version includes in-frame clones alone and lacks a portion of them. The sample lists 180,000 or so clones; roughly 85% were seen once. Sequencing was performed on peripheral blood. Receptors originate from a woman in her sixties or seventies with acute or convalescent COVID-19. Both conserved end residues are part of each CDR3. Fields, in order: CDR3 protein, CDR3 DNA, J gene, V gene, D gene, clone size. D genes are given only for firm matches. Rows may omit the clone size; those that give it use once, few, many or a size class.

CDR3aa: CAWSSAGWNTIYF
CDR3nt: TGTGCCTGGAGTTCGGCAGGGTGGAACACCATATATTTT
j_gene: TRBJ1-3
v_gene: TRBV30
d_gene: -
abundance: -

CDR3aa: CASSQSGGAPGVF
CDR3nt: TGTGCCAGCAGCCAAAGCGGCGGAGCCCCTGGGGTCTTT
j_gene: TRBJ1-1
v_gene: TRBV3-1/TRBV3-2
d_gene: -
abundance: -

CDR3aa: CATRLGVDYGYTF
CDR3nt: TGTGCCACCCGACTAGGCGTGGACTATGGCTACACCTTC
j_gene: TRBJ1-2
v_gene: TRBV19
d_gene: -
abundance: -

CDR3aa: CASSLLRPMNTEAFF
CDR3nt: TGTGCCAGCAGTCTTCTCAGGCCCATGAACACTGAAGCTTTCTTT
j_gene: TRBJ1-1
v_gene: TRBV28
d_gene: -
abundance: -

CDR3aa: CSVEQVGLVMVPHNEQFF
CDR3nt: TGCAGCGTTGAACAAGTCGGACTAGTAATGGTTCCCCACAATGAGCAGTTCTTC
j_gene: TRBJ2-1
v_gene: TRBV29-1
d_gene: TRBD2
abundance: -

CDR3aa: CASSLSTDTQYF
CDR3nt: TGTGCCAGCAGCTTAAGCACAGATACGCAGTATTTT
j_gene: TRBJ2-3
v_gene: TRBV6-2/TRBV6-3
d_gene: -
abundance: -

CDR3aa: CASSLGYGYTF
CDR3nt: TGTGCCAGCAGTCTAGGTTATGGCTACACCTTC
j_gene: TRBJ1-2
v_gene: TRBV9
d_gene: -
abundance: -

CDR3aa: CASSLYEQYF
CDR3nt: TGTGCCAGCAGTCTGTACGAGCAGTACTTC
j_gene: TRBJ2-7
v_gene: TRBV6-5
d_gene: -
abundance: -

CDR3aa: CASSDRDRLYNEQFF
CDR3nt: TGTGCCAGCAGTGACCGGGACAGGCTATACAATGAGCAGTTCTTC
j_gene: TRBJ2-1
v_gene: TRBV6-1
d_gene: TRBD1
abundance: -

CDR3aa: CASSGLQGAGEKLFF
CDR3nt: TGCGCCAGCAGCGGCCTACAGGGGGCTGGTGAAAAACTGTTTTTT
j_gene: TRBJ1-4
v_gene: TRBV5-1
d_gene: TRBD1
abundance: once

CDR3aa: CASSLDVGGPGTGELFF
CDR3nt: TGTGCCAGCAGCTTAGATGTGGGAGGGCCAGGCACCGGGGAGCTGTTTTTT
j_gene: TRBJ2-2
v_gene: TRBV11-3
d_gene: TRBD2
abundance: -

CDR3aa: CASSGLQIRQGTYEQYF
CDR3nt: TGTGCCAGCAGTGGCCTCCAAATTCGACAGGGAACCTACGAGCAGTACTTC
j_gene: TRBJ2-7
v_gene: TRBV2
d_gene: TRBD1
abundance: -

CDR3aa: CASSFLGGSSPLHF
CDR3nt: TGTGCCAGCAGCTTTTTGGGGGGTAGTTCACCCCTCCACTTT
j_gene: TRBJ1-6
v_gene: TRBV11-3
d_gene: -
abundance: -

CDR3aa: CASSARQRNNQPQHF
CDR3nt: TGTGCCAGCAGTGCCCGACAGAGGAACAATCAGCCCCAGCATTTT
j_gene: TRBJ1-5
v_gene: TRBV2
d_gene: -
abundance: few

CDR3aa: CASSSGWNTEAFF
CDR3nt: TGTGCCAGCAGTTCGGGGTGGAACACTGAAGCTTTCTTT
j_gene: TRBJ1-1
v_gene: TRBV28
d_gene: -
abundance: -

CDR3aa: CASSRSGTPYEQYF
CDR3nt: TGTGCCAGCAGCCGCAGCGGGACCCCCTACGAGCAGTACTTC
j_gene: TRBJ2-7
v_gene: TRBV27
d_gene: TRBD2
abundance: -